This TCR beta chain was profiled in a study of T cells after yellow fever vaccination. In making TCR cDNA, 5'RACE template switching added a universal primer site and UMIs to it. TCRdb reprocessed the 5' RACE reads with MiXCR, giving one entry per CDR3 protein. This table has about 320,000 distinct CDR3 sequences, around 13% appearing once. Study results and caveats: The study noted that FACS-sorted repertoires could contain abundant clonotypes contaminating from the bulk population. Most primary-vaccination clones recurred post-booster (roughly 96% CD4, roughly 87% CD8). Only a minor proportion of clonotypes was detected across both CD4 and CD8 compartments.

The CDR3 consists of 15 residues. Germline loops: CDR1 MGHRA, CDR2 YSYEKL. After removal of 1 base from V and 6 bases from J, the junction contained 3 bases not matched to a gene. Details on this clonotype: Its antigen is unidentified.

The receptor was isolated from a man between 18 and 29 years old who received the YFV17D yellow fever vaccine. The material was CD4+ T cells sorted from PBMCs, obtained 15 days after the yellow fever booster vaccination. The J gene is TRBJ1-6, the V gene TRBV4-1, with TRBD1 matching 7 bases. The CDR3 nucleotides read TGCGCCAGCAGCCAAGGCAGGGGGTTTAATTCACCCCTCCACTTT. Its protein product is CASSQGRGFNSPLHF.